The 15 T cell receptor beta chains below come from one sample, sequenced in a study of T cells in localized non-small cell lung cancer (dated by TCRdb to about 2020). Receptors were amplified or captured by the immunoSEQ multiplex PCR assay. TCRdb's version of the immuneACCESS table is confined to in-frame rearrangements and falls short of the full clone set. An unresolved V gene accounts for under half of the shortfall where checked; the remainder is of unknown origin. The sample records about 78,000 clones, approximately 84% of which are singletons. The ten most abundant clones make up under 3.5% of the sample. Sequencing used peripheral blood, obtained before any cancer treatment. These receptors originate from a man aged 35 to 69 with stage I lung adenocarcinoma.

DNA of the CDR3: TGTGCCAGCAGTCCGGGTCTCGGTGGCCCTAGCAATCAGCCCCAGCATTTT. Protein product: CASSPGLGGPSNQPQHF. The chain employs TRBV2 and TRBJ1-5; no reliable D call. The V end was cut by 5 bases, the J end by 0 bases, with 17 bases between. The CDR3 extends over 17 amino acids. Germline CDR1 SNHLY, CDR2 FYNNEI.

This chain connects TRBV7-9 to TRBJ2-3; 11 nucleotides line up with TRBD2. Losses at the gene ends were 5 bases for V and 3 bases for J; bases not matched to a gene: 7. This CDR3 comprises 16 residues. The germline gives CDR1 SEHNR, CDR2 FQNEAQ (reference sequence). The CDR3 DNA follows: TGTGCCAGCAGCCCGAGCCCTAGCGGGAGGACAGATACGCAGTATTTT. Amino acids: CASSPSPSGRTDTQYF.

This clone has more than one count but fewer than ten. The genes are TRBV19 and TRBJ2-1; TRBD1 aligns across 10 bases. Trimming took 10 bases from V and 2 from J; bases not matched to a gene: 8. The CDR3 consists of 15 residues. CDR1 and CDR2 from the germline V gene are LNHDA and SQIVND (reference sequence). DNA for the CDR3: TGTGCCACTAAGCCGGGACAGGGGACCTACAATGAGCAGTTCTTC. This sequence encodes CATKPGQGTYNEQFF.

The rearrangement links TRBV28 to TRBJ1-2; TRBD1 is a possible D gene (5 bases). The V gene lost 7 bases and the J gene lost 1 base, with 13 bases spanning the gap. The CDR3 runs 14 residues. CDR1 and CDR2 (germline): MDHEN, SYDVKM. CDR3 nucleotide sequence: TGTGCCAGCACCACCGGGGACGGTAACTATGGCTACACCTTC. Translating gives CASTTGDGNYGYTF.

In its sample, this clone was seen once. V is TRBV6-1 and J is TRBJ1-3; no clear D gene. This CDR3 comprises 13 residues. Germline V gives CDR1 MNHNS, CDR2 SASEGT. Between the trimmed V and J ends, which lost 5 bases and 6 bases, there was a span of 11 bases. Here the CDR3 DNA reads TGTGCCAGCAGTCCGGGCCACCTAAACACCATATATTTT. Translation: CASSPGHLNTIYF.

This clone was counted only a few times. This chain uses TRBV18 with TRBJ2-1; D might be TRBD2 (6 bases). The CDR3 runs 14 residues. Between the trimmed V and J ends, which lost 6 bases and 0 bases, there was a span of 9 bases. Germline V lookup: CDR1 KGHSH, CDR2 LQKENI. CDR3: CASSYGSSYNEQFF. The DNA of the CDR3 is TGTGCCAGCTCTTACGGGAGCTCCTACAATGAGCAGTTCTTC. Full variable domain (rest looked up from reference TRBV18 and TRBJ2-1): NAGVMQNPRHLVRRRGQEARLRCSPMKGHSHVYWYRQLPEEGLKFMVYLQKENIIDESGMPKERFSAEFPKEGPSILRIQQVVRGDSAAYFCASSYGSSYNEQFFGPGTRLTVL.

A few counts support this clone. The V call is TRBV7-9, the J call TRBJ1-2, with a weak D call TRBD1 (6 bases). The CDR3 consists of 15 residues. Germline lookup yields CDR1 SEHNR and CDR2 FQNEAQ (reference sequence). Trimming took off 2 bases at V and 1 base at J, with 11 bases between the two ends. Here the CDR3 DNA reads TGTGCCAGCAGCTTAAGGGACATATTTAACTATGGCTACACCTTC. Translating gives CASSLRDIFNYGYTF.

V usage is TRBV28 and J usage is TRBJ2-1; 13 bases line up with TRBD2. With 8 bases clipped from V and 7 bases from J, the junction kept 11 bases outside the gene matches. This CDR3 region has 16 residues. The germline gives CDR1 MDHEN, CDR2 SYDVKM. This CDR3 reads CASFRTSGRAGNEQFF. The CDR3 nucleotides read TGTGCCAGCTTCCGCACTAGCGGGAGGGCCGGAAATGAGCAGTTCTTC.

This chain connects TRBV5-4 to TRBJ2-2; D is uncertain. The CDR3 loop spans 12 amino acids. Germline CDR1 and CDR2: SGHNT and YYREEE (reference sequence). V lost 4 bases and J lost 4, with 5 bases in between. The CDR3 is CASSLTTGELFF. The CDR3 DNA reads TGTGCCAGCAGCCTAACCACCGGGGAGCTGTTTTTT.

The rearrangement joins TRBV6-5 to TRBJ2-5; a possible D gene is TRBD2 (5 bases). The CDR3 is 13 amino acids. Germline CDR1 and CDR2: MNHEY and SVGAGI. Trimming left V 0 bases short and J 5 bases short, with 7 bases between. CDR3 region: CASSYSEGETQYF. CDR3 DNA sequence: TGTGCCAGCAGTTACTCAGAGGGCGAGACCCAGTACTTC.

The genes are TRBV2 and TRBJ2-5, with 7 bases that match TRBD2. There are 12 residues in the CDR3. J gave up 4 bases and V 8 bases, and 4 bases lay outside the gene matches. Germline V gene sequence: CDR1 SNHLY, CDR2 FYNNEI. The CDR3 DNA reads as TGTGCCAGCGGGGGGGTGGGAGAGACCCAGTACTTC. Amino acids: CASGGVGETQYF. The whole variable domain, remainder taken from reference TRBV2 and TRBJ2-5, is EPEVTQTPSHQVTQMGQEVILRCVPISNHLYFYWYRQILGQKVEFLVSFYNNEISEKSEIFDDQFSVERPDGSNFTLKIRSTKLEDSAMYFCASGGVGETQYFGPGTRLLVL.

V is TRBV6-6 and J is TRBJ2-7; TRBD1 aligns across 11 bases. CDR1 MNHNY and CDR2 SVGAGI come from the germline V gene (reference sequence). This CDR3 has 15 residues. The ends lost 2 bases at V and 5 bases at J; junction bases unmatched: 5. The CDR3, as DNA: TGTGCCAGCAGTTACGGTGGACAGGGGGCAGACGAGCAGTACTTC. It yields the protein CASSYGGQGADEQYF.

The chain employs TRBV4-2 and TRBJ2-7; 10 nucleotides match TRBD2. The CDR3 contains 19 residues. CDR1 LGHNA and CDR2 YNFKEQ come from the germline V gene. After removal of 4 bases from V and 0 bases from J, the junction contained 15 bases not matched to a gene. The CDR3 here is CASSRVRVAGGLTSYEQYF. Written as DNA, the CDR3 is TGTGCCAGCAGCCGCGTCCGGGTAGCGGGAGGCCTTACCTCCTACGAGCAGTACTTC.

The CDR3 region is CASRRLNYEQYF. CDR3 DNA: TGTGCCAGCAGACGGCTAAACTACGAGCAGTACTTC. This rearrangement joins TRBV2 to TRBJ2-7; D is unclear. V shed 6 bases and J shed 3 bases, with 9 bases lying between them. This CDR3 region has 12 residues. CDR1 is SNHLY, CDR2 FYNNEI, per germline.

This clone was recorded only once. The CDR3 reads CASSFPNQETQYF. The CDR3 nucleotides read TGTGCCAGCAGCTTTCCCAACCAAGAGACCCAGTACTTC. V is TRBV5-6 and J is TRBJ2-5; D uncertain. The CDR3 is made up of 13 amino acids. The V and J ends lost 2 bases and 0 bases respectively, with 5 bases between them. The germline CDR1 and CDR2 sequences are SGHDT and YYEEEE.